The rows below give T cell receptor beta chains drawn from one sample of a study of T cell repertoires in cytomegalovirus infection. MiXCR was run by TCRdb on the reads, yielding one entry per CDR3 protein. The sample includes approximately 49,000 distinct CDR3 sequences, around 20% of them seen just once. Their recognized antigens are unknown. This sample comprised CD8+ T cells from cultured PBMCs, obtained from culture after CMV antigen stimulation. These receptors were taken from a human donor in good health (CMV status not recorded). Some clones in this sample may be carry-over from other donors' samples. Both conserved end residues are part of each CDR3. Fields, in order: D gene, J gene, clone size, V gene, CDR3 protein, CDR3 DNA. D genes are given only for firm matches. Clone size, where shown, is once, few, many, or a class for clones that have expanded.

D gene: NA; J gene: TRBJ2-7; clone size: few; V gene: TRBV7-2; CDR3 protein: CASSRKRAYEQYF; CDR3 DNA: TGTGCCAGCAGCCGTAAACGGGCCTACGAGCAGTACTTC
D gene: NA; J gene: TRBJ2-1; clone size: NA; V gene: TRBV6-1; CDR3 protein: CASKVGYEQFF; CDR3 DNA: TGTGCCAGCAAAGTCGGCTATGAGCAGTTCTTC
D gene: NA; J gene: TRBJ2-2; clone size: NA; V gene: TRBV19; CDR3 protein: CASSPRISDTGELFF; CDR3 DNA: TGTGCCAGTAGCCCACGGATTTCGGACACCGGGGAGCTGTTTTTT
D gene: TRBD1; J gene: TRBJ1-1; clone size: few; V gene: TRBV27; CDR3 protein: CASSSRDRGLGTEAFF; CDR3 DNA: TGTGCCAGCAGTTCCCGGGACAGGGGGCTGGGAACTGAAGCTTTCTTT
D gene: NA; J gene: TRBJ2-3; clone size: many; V gene: TRBV7-2; CDR3 protein: CASSARQGGSTDTQYF; CDR3 DNA: TGTGCCAGCAGCGCCCGACAGGGAGGCAGCACAGATACGCAGTATTTT
D gene: NA; J gene: TRBJ2-1; clone size: NA; V gene: TRBV7-6; CDR3 protein: CASSLTIGPSSYNEQFF; CDR3 DNA: TGTGCCAGCAGCTTAACGATAGGCCCGAGCTCCTACAATGAGCAGTTCTTC
D gene: NA; J gene: TRBJ1-1; clone size: NA; V gene: TRBV7-9; CDR3 protein: CASSLAMNTEAFF; CDR3 DNA: TGTGCCAGCAGCTTAGCTATGAACACTGAAGCTTTCTTT
D gene: TRBD1; J gene: TRBJ1-2; clone size: NA; V gene: TRBV7-2; CDR3 protein: CASSLVAGGKPNYGYTF; CDR3 DNA: TGTGCCAGCAGCTTAGTGGCAGGGGGCAAACCGAACTATGGCTACACCTTC
D gene: NA; J gene: TRBJ2-2; clone size: few; V gene: TRBV12-3/TRBV12-4; CDR3 protein: CASSPGARELFF; CDR3 DNA: TGTGCCAGCAGTCCGGGGGCCAGGGAGCTGTTTTTT
D gene: NA; J gene: TRBJ2-7; clone size: NA; V gene: TRBV7-2; CDR3 protein: CASSLKEFYYEQYF; CDR3 DNA: TGTGCCAGCAGCTTAAAGGAATTCTATTACGAGCAGTACTTC
D gene: NA; J gene: TRBJ1-2; clone size: NA; V gene: TRBV6-5; CDR3 protein: CASSYGGQGNGYTF; CDR3 DNA: TGTGCCAGCAGTTATGGGGGGCAAGGGAATGGCTACACCTTC
D gene: NA; J gene: TRBJ2-7; clone size: many; V gene: TRBV28; CDR3 protein: CASSQPYGGSYEQYF; CDR3 DNA: TGTGCCAGCAGTCAACCCTACGGCGGCTCCTACGAGCAGTACTTC
D gene: NA; J gene: TRBJ1-5; clone size: few; V gene: TRBV27; CDR3 protein: CASSLYSSRQPQHF; CDR3 DNA: TGTGCCAGCAGTTTATACAGTTCACGTCAGCCCCAGCATTTT
D gene: NA; J gene: TRBJ2-1; clone size: few; V gene: TRBV7-8; CDR3 protein: CASGSHGLNNEQFF; CDR3 DNA: TGTGCCAGCGGCTCCCACGGACTGAACAATGAGCAGTTCTTC
D gene: NA; J gene: TRBJ2-7; clone size: few; V gene: TRBV7-9; CDR3 protein: CASSLGRTRYEQYF; CDR3 DNA: TGTGCCAGCAGCTTAGGTCGGACTCGCTACGAGCAGTACTTC
D gene: NA; J gene: TRBJ2-1; clone size: few; V gene: TRBV18; CDR3 protein: CASSPPGVNFDEQFF; CDR3 DNA: TGTGCCAGCTCACCACCGGGTGTTAATTTCGATGAGCAGTTCTTC
D gene: TRBD1; J gene: TRBJ2-5; clone size: few; V gene: TRBV7-2; CDR3 protein: CASSPWDSQETQYF; CDR3 DNA: TGTGCCAGCAGCCCTTGGGACAGCCAAGAGACCCAGTACTTC
D gene: NA; J gene: TRBJ2-1; clone size: NA; V gene: TRBV3-1; CDR3 protein: CASSHGSHEQFF; CDR3 DNA: TGTGCCAGCAGCCACGGCAGTCATGAGCAGTTCTTC
D gene: NA; J gene: TRBJ1-1; clone size: NA; V gene: TRBV7-8; CDR3 protein: CASSQFRGGDTEAFF; CDR3 DNA: TGTGCCAGCAGCCAGTTCCGGGGGGGCGACACTGAAGCTTTCTTT
D gene: NA; J gene: TRBJ1-2; clone size: NA; V gene: TRBV7-9; CDR3 protein: CASSFIRDDRGYTF; CDR3 DNA: TGTGCCAGCAGCTTTATCCGGGACGATCGTGGCTACACCTTC
D gene: TRBD2; J gene: TRBJ2-1; clone size: NA; V gene: TRBV7-2; CDR3 protein: CASSRTSGSYEQFF; CDR3 DNA: TGTGCCAGCAGCCGGACTAGCGGGAGCTATGAGCAGTTCTTC
D gene: NA; J gene: TRBJ2-5; clone size: NA; V gene: TRBV18; CDR3 protein: CASSREDITETQYF; CDR3 DNA: TGTGCCAGCTCACGCGAGGACATCACGGAGACCCAGTACTTC